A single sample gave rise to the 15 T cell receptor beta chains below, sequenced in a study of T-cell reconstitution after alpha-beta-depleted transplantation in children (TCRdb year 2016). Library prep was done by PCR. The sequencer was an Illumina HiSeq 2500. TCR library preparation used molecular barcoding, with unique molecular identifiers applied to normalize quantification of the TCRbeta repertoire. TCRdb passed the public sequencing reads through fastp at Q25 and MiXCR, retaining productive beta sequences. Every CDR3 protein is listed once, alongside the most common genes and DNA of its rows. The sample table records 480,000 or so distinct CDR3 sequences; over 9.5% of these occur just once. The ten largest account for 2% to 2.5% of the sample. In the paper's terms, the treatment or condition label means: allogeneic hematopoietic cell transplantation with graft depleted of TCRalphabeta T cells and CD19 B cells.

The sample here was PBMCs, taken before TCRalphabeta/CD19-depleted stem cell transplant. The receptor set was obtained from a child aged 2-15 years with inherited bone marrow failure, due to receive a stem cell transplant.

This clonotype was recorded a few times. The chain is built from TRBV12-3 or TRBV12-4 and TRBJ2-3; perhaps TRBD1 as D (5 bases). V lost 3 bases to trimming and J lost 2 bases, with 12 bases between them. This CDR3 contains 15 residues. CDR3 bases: TGTGCCAGCAGTTTGGGGCTAACCCCCACAGATACGCAGTATTTT. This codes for CASSLGLTPTDTQYF.

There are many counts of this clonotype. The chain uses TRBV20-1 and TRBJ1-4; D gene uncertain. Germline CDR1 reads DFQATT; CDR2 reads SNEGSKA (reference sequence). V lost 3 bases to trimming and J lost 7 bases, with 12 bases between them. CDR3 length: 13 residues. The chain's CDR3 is CSASGVSGEKLFF. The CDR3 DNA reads TGCAGTGCTAGTGGGGTATCAGGTGAAAAACTGTTTTTT.

The DNA of the CDR3 is TGTGCCAGCAGTTACTCGCTAGCGGGAGTAGCGGAAGAGACCCAGTACTTC. Its translation is CASSYSLAGVAEETQYF. The V call is TRBV6-5, the J call TRBJ2-5, with TRBD2 matching over 10 bases. The CDR3 consists of 17 residues. Trimming removed 0 bases from V and 3 bases from J; junction bases left unmatched: 7. Germline V gene lookup returns CDR1 MNHEY and CDR2 SVGAGI.

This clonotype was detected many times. The CDR3 sequence: CASSLIGAGGEAFF. DNA for the CDR3: TGTGCCAGCAGCCTAATTGGGGCCGGCGGTGAAGCTTTCTTT. This rearrangement joins TRBV3-1 to TRBJ1-1, with D maybe TRBD1 (5 bases). From germline, CDR1 is LGHDT and CDR2 YNNKEL (reference sequence). This CDR3 contains 14 residues. The ends were cut back, 4 bases at V and 7 bases at J, with 16 bases in the middle.

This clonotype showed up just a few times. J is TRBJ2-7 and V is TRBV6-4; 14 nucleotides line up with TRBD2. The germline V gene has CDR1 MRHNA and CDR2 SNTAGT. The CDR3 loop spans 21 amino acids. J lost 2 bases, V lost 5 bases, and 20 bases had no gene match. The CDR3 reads CASSPPIPGTSGRKTPYEQYF. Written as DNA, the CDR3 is TGTGCCAGCAGTCCTCCTATTCCCGGGACTAGCGGGAGAAAGACCCCCTACGAGCAGTACTTC.

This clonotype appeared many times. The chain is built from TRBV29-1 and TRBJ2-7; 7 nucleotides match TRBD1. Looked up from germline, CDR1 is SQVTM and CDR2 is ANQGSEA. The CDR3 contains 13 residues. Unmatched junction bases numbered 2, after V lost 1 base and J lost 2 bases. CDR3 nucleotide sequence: TGCAGCGTTGAAGTCCAGGGGGCCTACGAGCAGTACTTC. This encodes CSVEVQGAYEQYF.

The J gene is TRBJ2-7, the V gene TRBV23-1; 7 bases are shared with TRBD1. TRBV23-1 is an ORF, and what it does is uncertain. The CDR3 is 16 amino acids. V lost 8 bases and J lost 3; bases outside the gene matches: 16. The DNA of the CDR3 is TGCGCCAGCTGCACCCGAGGGGGCCGATCCCACTACGAGCAGTACTTC. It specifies CASCTRGGRSHYEQYF.

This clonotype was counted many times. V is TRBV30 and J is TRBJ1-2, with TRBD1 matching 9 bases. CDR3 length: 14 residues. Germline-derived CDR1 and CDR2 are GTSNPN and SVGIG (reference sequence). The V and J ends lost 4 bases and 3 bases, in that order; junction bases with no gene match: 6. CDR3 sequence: CAWTGTGPHYGYTF. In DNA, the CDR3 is TGTGCCTGGACCGGGACAGGGCCACACTATGGCTACACCTTC.

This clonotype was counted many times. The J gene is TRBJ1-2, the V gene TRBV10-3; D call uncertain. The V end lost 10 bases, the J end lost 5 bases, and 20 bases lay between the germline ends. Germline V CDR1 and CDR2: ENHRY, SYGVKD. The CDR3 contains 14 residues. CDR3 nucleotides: TGTGCCACCCAGACTGCGGCCGCGTCTTATGGCTACACCTTC. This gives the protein CATQTAAASYGYTF.

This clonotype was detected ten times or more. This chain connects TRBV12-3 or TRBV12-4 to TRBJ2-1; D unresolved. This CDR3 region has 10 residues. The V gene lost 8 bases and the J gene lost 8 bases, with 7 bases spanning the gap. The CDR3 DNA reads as TGTGCCAGCGGATTCGATGAGCAGTTCTTC. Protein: CASGFDEQFF.

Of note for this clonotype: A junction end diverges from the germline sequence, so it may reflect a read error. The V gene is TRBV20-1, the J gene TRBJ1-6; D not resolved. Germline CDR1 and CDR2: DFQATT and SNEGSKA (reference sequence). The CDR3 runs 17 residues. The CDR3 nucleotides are TGCTGTGCTAGAGGCTGGTCGAGGGTTTCGGGTAATTCACCCCTCCACTTT. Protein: CCARGWSRVSGNSPLHF.

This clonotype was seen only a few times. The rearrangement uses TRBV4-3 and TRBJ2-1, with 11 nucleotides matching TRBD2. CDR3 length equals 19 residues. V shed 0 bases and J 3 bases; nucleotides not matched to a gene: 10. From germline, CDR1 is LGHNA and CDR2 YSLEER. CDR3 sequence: CASSQETSGEGEFYNEQFF. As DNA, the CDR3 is TGCGCCAGCAGCCAAGAGACTAGCGGGGAGGGGGAATTCTACAATGAGCAGTTCTTC.

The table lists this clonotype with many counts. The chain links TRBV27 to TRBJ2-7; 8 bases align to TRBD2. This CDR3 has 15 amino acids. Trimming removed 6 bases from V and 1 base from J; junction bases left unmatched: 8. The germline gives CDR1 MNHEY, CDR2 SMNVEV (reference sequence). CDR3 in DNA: TGTGCCAGCAGGCCCCTGGGACTAGGATCCTACGAGCAGTACTTC. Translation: CASRPLGLGSYEQYF.

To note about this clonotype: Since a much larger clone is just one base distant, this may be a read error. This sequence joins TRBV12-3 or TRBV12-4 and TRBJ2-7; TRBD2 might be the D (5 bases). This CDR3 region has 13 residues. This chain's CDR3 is CASSSPRRYDQYF. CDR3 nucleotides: TGTGCCAGCAGTTCCCCACGGAGGTACGACCAGTACTTC.

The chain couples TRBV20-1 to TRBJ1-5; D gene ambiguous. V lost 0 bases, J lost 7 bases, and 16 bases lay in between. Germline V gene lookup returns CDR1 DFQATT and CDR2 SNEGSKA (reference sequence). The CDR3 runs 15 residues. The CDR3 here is CSARDRTVVTQPQHF. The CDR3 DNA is TGCAGTGCTAGAGATCGGACCGTCGTCACCCAGCCCCAGCATTTT.